This TCR beta chain is from a study of cytomegalovirus exposure and HLA in healthy donors. In the study overall: A subsequent analysis stated that the 90 to 150 validation repertoires were run on the same platform as the roughly 670 first-cohort repertoires. The study, taken as a whole, reports: That first-cohort TCR clusters tended to co-occur in the roughly 120 validation repertoires was found in a later analysis. Researchers counted some 150 TCR beta chains as cytomegalovirus-associated.

The table came from immunoSEQ multiplex PCR; TCRdb's copy has only in-frame clones and leaves some out. The data show roughly 150,000 clones, about nine tenths seen once. Points on this clone: Its antigen remains unknown.

Germline CDR1 and CDR2: SGHVS and FQNEAQ. The CDR3 covers 14 residues. J gave up 5 bases and V 2 bases, and 4 bases lay outside the gene matches. The sequence was collected from a man younger than 30 in good health and CMV-seronegative. V gene TRBV7-8 combines with J gene TRBJ2-5, with 8 bases fitting TRBD2. Sequencing input: PBMCs. The CDR3 sequence: CASSLSGSPETQYF. CDR3 sequence (DNA): TGTGCCAGCAGCTTAAGCGGGAGTCCGGAGACCCAGTACTTC.